The following is a TCR beta chain sequence with its context. Its antigen is undetermined. This record belongs to a study of PD-1 blockade in classical Hodgkin lymphoma. General study results and limits: Patients who responded completely had about the same baseline diversity as newly diagnosed patients.

Following autologous stem cell transplantation, relapse occurred in every patient, and exposure to brentuximab vedotin varied. The V gene end was trimmed by 5 bases and the J gene end by 1 base; junction bases not matched to a gene: 6. The CDR3 runs 15 residues. CDR1 and CDR2 from the germline V gene are MDHEN and SYDVKM. The assay was immunoSEQ multiplex PCR, and TCRdb's table has in-frame clones only and misses some. The sample has 20,000 to 25,000 clones; about 74% are singletons. The origin of this receptor is a human donor with classical Hodgkin lymphoma. Source: peripheral blood mononuclear cells (PBMCs), taken before the second cycle of nivolumab. This rearrangement joins TRBV28 to TRBJ2-3; 7 bases are a match to TRBD1. CDR3 residues: CASSDPTGGTDTQYF. The CDR3 DNA reads TGTGCCAGCAGTGACCCTACAGGGGGCACAGATACGCAGTATTTT.